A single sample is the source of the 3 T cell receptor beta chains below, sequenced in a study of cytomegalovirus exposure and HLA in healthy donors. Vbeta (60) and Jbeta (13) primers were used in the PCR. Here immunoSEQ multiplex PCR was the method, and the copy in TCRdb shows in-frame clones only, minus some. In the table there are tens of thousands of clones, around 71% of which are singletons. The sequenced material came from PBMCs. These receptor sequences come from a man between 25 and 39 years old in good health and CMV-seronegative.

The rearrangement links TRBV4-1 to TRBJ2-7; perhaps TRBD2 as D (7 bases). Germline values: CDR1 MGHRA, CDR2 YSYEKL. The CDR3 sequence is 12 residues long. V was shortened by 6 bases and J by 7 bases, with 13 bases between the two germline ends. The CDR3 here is CASSRTAGEQYF. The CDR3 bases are TGCGCCAGCAGTCGGACAGCGGGGGAGCAGTACTTC.

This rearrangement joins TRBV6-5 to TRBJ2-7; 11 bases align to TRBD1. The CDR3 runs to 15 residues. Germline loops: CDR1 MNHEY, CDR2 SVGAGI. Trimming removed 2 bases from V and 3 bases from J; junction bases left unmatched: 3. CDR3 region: CASSYRGTGGYEQYF. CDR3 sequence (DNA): TGTGCCAGCAGTTACCGCGGGACAGGGGGCTACGAGCAGTACTTC.

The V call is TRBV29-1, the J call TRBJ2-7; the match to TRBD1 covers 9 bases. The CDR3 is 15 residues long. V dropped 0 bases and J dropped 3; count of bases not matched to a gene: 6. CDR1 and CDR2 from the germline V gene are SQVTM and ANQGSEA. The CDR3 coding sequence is TGCAGCGTTGAAGATGGACAGGGGCAGTTCTACGAGCAGTACTTC. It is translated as CSVEDGQGQFYEQYF.